Described below is a single TCR beta chain sequence and its context. Its antigen is still unknown. Sequenced by immunoSEQ multiplex PCR; TCRdb stores in-frame clones only, minus some. Among about 120,000 clones listed, about 90% were seen once. This sample is part of a study of T cell responses to AZD1222 COVID-19 vaccine. Trimming removed 2 bases from V and 8 bases from J; junction bases left unmatched: 16. CDR3 length equals 19 residues. Germline V CDR1 and CDR2: PRHDT, FYEKMQ (reference sequence). General observations from the study: Reportedly, nearly half of unique spike TCRs recognized epitopes outside B.1.351/B.1.1.7 mutations. The sample set comprised mostly white British donors with more females, and clonal diversity was possibly underestimated. Only a handful of AZD1222 recipients, several in all, had baseline seropositivity. Increased Spike-specific TCR breadth and depth were observed after two AZD1222 doses.

This specimen was peripheral blood, taken on day 0 of AZD1222 vaccination. V and J are TRBV13 and TRBJ1-6; 9 bases are shared with TRBD1. This clonotype originated in an adult in good health. The CDR3 region is CASSLPRSSGTGKHSPLHF. CDR3 DNA: TGTGCCAGCAGCTTACCCCGGTCTTCTGGGACAGGGAAACATTCACCCCTCCACTTT.